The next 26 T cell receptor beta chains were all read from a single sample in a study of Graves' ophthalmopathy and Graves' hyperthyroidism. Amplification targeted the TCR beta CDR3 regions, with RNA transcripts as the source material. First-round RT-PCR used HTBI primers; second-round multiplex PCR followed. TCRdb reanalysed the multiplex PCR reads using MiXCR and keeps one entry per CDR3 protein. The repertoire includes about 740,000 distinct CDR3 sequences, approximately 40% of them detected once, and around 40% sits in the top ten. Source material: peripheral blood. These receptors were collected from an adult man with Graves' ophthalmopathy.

The CDR3 region is CASSGRTSENNEQFF. CDR3 in DNA: TGTGCCAGCAGTGGCCGGACTAGCGAGAACAATGAGCAGTTCTTC. The chain is built from TRBV25-1 and TRBJ2-5; the match to TRBD2 covers 9 bases. Gene TRBJ2-1 matches the end of the DNA better, so the J call may be wrong. The CDR3 has 15 amino acids. Germline V lookup: CDR1 MGHDK, CDR2 SYGVNS.

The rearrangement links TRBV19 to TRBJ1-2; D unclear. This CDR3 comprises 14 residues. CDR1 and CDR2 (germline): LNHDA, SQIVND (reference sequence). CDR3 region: CARDTTGGNYGYTF. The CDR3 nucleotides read TGTGCTAGAGATACGACGGGTGGTAACTATGGCTACACCTTC.

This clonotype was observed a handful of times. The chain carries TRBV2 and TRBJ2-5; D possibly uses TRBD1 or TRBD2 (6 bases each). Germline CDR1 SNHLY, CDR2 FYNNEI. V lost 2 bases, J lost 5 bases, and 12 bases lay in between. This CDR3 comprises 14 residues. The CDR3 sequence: CASSELGGLETQYF. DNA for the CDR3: TGTGCCAGCAGTGAATTAGGGGGGCTGGAGACCCAGTACTTC.

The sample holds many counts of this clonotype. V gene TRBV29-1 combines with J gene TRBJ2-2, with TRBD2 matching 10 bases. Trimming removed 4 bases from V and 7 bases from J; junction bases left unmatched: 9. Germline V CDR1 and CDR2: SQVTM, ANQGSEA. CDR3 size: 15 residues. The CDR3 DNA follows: TGCAGCGTTGTCCAGCGGGAGGGCTTAGTCGGGGAGCTGTTTTTT. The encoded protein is CSVVQREGLVGELFF.

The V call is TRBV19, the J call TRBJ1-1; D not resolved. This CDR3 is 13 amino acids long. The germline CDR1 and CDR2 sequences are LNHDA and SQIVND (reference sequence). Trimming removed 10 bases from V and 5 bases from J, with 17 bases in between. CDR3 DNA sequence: TGTGCCATAATAGACGGGCCGGGGACTGAAGCTTTCTTT. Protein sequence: CAIIDGPGTEAFF.

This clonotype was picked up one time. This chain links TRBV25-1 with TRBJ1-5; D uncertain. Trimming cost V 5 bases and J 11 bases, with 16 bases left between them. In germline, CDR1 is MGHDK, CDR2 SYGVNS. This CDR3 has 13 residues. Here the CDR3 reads CASSLFVKETQHF. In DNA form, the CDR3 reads TGTGCCAGCAGTTTATTCGTCAAAGAGACCCAGCATTTT. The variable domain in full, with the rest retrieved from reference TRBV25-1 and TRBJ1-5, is EADIYQTPRYLVIGTGKKITLECSQTMGHDKMYWYQQDPGMELHLIHYSYGVNSTEKGDLSSESTVSRIRTEHFPLTLESARPSHTSQYLCASSLFVKETQHFGDGTRLSIL.

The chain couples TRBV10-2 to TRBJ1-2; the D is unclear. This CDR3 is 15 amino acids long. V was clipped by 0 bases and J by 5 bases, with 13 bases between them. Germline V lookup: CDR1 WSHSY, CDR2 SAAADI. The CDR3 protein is CASSESGQFAYGYTF. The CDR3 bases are TGCGCCAGCAGTGAGTCAGGGCAGTTCGCGTATGGCTACACCTTC.

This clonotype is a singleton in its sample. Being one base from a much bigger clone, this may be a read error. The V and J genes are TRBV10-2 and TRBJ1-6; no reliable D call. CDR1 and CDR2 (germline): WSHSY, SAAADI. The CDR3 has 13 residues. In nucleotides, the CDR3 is TGCGCCAGCAGTTCTCTAGGGAGTTCACCCCCCCACTTT. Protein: CASSSLGSSPPHF.

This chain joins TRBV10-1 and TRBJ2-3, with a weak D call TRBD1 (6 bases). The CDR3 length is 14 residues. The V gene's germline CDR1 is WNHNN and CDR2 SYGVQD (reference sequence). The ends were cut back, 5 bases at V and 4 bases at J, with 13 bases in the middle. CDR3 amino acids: CASSTGNWADTQYF. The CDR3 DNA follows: TGCGCCAGCAGTACAGGGAATTGGGCAGATACGCAGTATTTT.

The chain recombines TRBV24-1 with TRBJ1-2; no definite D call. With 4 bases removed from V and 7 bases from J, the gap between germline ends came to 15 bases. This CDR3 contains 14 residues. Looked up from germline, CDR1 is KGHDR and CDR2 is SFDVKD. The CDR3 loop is CATSDPLPGGGYTF. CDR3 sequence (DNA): TGTGCCACCAGTGACCCTCTACCGGGTGGTGGCTACACCTTC.

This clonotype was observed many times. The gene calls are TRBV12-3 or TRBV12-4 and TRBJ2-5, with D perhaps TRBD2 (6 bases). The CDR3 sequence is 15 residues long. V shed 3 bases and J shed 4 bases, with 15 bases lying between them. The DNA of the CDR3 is TGTGCCAGCAGTTTCGGTACGGGGGTTGGAGAGACCCAGTACTTC. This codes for CASSFGTGVGETQYF.

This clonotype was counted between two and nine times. CDR3 in amino acids: CASSLWKEYEQYF. The CDR3, as DNA: TGTGCCAGCAGCTTATGGAAGGAGTACGAGCAGTACTTC. The V and J genes are TRBV7-2 and TRBJ2-7; D remains unclear. The germline V and J ends were trimmed by 2 bases and 4 bases, with 9 bases remaining between them. The CDR3 length is 13 residues. In germline, CDR1 is SGHTA, CDR2 FQGNSA.

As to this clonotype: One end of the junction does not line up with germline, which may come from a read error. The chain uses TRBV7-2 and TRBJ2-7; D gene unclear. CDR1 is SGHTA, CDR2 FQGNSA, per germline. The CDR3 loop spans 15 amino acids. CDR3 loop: CASSQERANAYEQYF. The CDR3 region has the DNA TGCGCCAGCAGCCAAGAGCGAGCGAATGCCTACGAGCAGTACTTC. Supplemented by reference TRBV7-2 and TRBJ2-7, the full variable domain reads GAGVSQSPSNKVTEKGKDVELRCDPISGHTALYWYRQSLGQGLEFLIYFQGNSAPDKSGLPSDRFSAERTGGSVSTLTIQRTQQEDSAVYLCASSQERANAYEQYFGPGTRLTVT.

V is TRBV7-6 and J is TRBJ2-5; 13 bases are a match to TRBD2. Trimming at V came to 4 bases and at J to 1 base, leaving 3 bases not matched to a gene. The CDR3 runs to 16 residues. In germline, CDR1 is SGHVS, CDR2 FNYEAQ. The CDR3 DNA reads TGTGCCAGCAGCTCGACTAGCGGGAGGACCCAAGAGACCCAGTACTTC. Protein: CASSSTSGRTQETQYF.

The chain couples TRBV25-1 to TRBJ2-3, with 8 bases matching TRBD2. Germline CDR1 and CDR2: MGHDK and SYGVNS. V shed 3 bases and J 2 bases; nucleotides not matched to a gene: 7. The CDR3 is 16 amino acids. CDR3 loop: CASSDASAGATDTQYF. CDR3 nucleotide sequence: TGTGCCAGCAGTGACGCCTCAGCGGGGGCCACAGATACGCAGTATTTT.

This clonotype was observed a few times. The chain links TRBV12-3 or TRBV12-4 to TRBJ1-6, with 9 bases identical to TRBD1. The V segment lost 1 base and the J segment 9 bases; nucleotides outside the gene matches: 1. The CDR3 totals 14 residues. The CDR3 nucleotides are TGTGCCAGCAGTTTAGAACAGGGGGCTTCACCCCTCCACTTT. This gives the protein CASSLEQGASPLHF.

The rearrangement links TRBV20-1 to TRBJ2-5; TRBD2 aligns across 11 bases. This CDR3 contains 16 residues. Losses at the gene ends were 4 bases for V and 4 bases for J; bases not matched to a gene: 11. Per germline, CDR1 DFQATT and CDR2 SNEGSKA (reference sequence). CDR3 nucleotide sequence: TGCAGTGCTACTACTAGCGGGGGTCGTCGGGGAGAGACCCAGTACTTC. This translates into CSATTSGGRRGETQYF.

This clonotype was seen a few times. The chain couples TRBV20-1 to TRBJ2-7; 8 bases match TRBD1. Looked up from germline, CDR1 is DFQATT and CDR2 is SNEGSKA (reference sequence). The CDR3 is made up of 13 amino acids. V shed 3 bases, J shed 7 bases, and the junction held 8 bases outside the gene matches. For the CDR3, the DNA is TGCAGTGCTAGTTCGACAGGGGTGGAGGAGCAGTACTTC. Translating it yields CSASSTGVEEQYF.

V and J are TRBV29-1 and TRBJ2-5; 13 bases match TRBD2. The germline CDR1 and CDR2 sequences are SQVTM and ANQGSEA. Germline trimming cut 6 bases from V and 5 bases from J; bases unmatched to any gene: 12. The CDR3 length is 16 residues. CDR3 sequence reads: CSVLTTSGRWWETQYF. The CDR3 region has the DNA TGCAGCGTACTTACGACTAGCGGGAGGTGGTGGGAGACCCAGTACTTC. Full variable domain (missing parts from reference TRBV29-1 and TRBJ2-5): SAVISQKPSRDICQRGTSLTIQCQVDSQVTMMFWYRQQPGQSLTLIATANQGSEATYESGFVIDKFPISRPNLTFSTLTVSNMSPEDSSIYLCSVLTTSGRWWETQYFGPGTRLLVL.

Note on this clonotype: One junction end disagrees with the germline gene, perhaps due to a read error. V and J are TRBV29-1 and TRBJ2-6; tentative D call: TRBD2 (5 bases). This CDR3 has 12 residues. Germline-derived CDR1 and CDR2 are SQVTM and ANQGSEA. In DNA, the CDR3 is TGCAGCGTTTTACTGGGGAGCGGCACTGAAGCTTTC. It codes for CSVLLGSGTEAF.

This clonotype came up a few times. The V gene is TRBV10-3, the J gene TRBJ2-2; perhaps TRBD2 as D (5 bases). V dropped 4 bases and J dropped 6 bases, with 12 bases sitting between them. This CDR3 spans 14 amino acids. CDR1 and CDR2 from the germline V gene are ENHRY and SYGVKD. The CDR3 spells CAISVTAGAGELFF. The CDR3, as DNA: TGTGCCATCAGTGTTACCGCCGGGGCCGGGGAGCTGTTTTTT.

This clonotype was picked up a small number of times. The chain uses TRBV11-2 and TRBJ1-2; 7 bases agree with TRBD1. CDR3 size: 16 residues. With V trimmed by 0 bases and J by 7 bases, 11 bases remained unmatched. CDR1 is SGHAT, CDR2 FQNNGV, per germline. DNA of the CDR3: TGTGCCAGCAGCTTAGATCTGACAGGGCGATCAACTGGCTACACCTTC. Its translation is CASSLDLTGRSTGYTF.

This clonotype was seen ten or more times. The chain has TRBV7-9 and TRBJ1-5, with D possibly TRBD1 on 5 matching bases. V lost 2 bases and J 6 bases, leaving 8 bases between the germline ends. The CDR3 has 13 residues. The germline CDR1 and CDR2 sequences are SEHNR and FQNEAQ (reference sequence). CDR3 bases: TGTGCCAGCAGCTTACAGGGTTCTCAGCCCCAGCATTTT. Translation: CASSLQGSQPQHF. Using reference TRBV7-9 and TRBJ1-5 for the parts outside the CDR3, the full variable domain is DTGVSQNPRHKITKRGQNVTFRCDPISEHNRLYWYRQTLGQGPEFLTYFQNEAQLEKSRLLSDRFSAERPKGSFSTLEIQRTEQGDSAMYLCASSLQGSQPQHFGDGTRLSIL.

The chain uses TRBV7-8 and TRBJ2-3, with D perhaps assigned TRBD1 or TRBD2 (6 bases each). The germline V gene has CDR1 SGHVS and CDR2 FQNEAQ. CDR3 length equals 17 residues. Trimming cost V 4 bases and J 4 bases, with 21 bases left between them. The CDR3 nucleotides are TGTGCCAGCAGCTCCCTTACGAGGGGGGCCACCCCAGATACGCAGTATTTT. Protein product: CASSSLTRGATPDTQYF.

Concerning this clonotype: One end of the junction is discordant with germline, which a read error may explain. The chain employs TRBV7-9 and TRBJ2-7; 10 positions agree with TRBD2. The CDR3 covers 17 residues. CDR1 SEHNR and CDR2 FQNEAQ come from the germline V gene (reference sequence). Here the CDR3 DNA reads TGCGCCAGCAGCCCACTGGGCTTTAGCGGGAGGAACGACGAGCAGTACTTC. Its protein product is CASSPLGFSGRNDEQYF.

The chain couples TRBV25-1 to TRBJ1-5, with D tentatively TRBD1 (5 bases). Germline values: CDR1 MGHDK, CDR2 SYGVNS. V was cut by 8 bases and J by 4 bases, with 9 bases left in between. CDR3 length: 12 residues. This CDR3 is CASVGENQPQHF. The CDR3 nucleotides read TGTGCCAGCGTAGGGGAAAATCAGCCCCAGCATTTT.